This T cell receptor beta chain was identified during a study of blood T cell repertoires in COVID-19 (TCRdb year 2020). As for the study more broadly: The collaborator samples originated in the United States, Italy and Spain and spanned the acute and convalescent phases of COVID-19. The material from the prospective study consisted of cDNA or gDNA derived from T cells, B-cell-depleted T cells, or PBMCs. The dataset comprised deeply sampled blood TCRbeta repertoires from subjects exposed to, actively infected with, or recovered from COVID-19. The repertoires were released in a freely available public database meant as a resource for research on the immune response to SARS-CoV-2. The samples were drawn from the first 160 participants of the ongoing ImmuneRACE study and from 950 to 1,500 subjects provided by 6 global collaborators. Nearly every sample came with metadata listing a de-identified subject ID, COVID-19 status, age in years and sex. Where available, HLA class I and class II types were obtained from metadata supplied by the sample provider rather than from assay-based typing.

As to this clone: Its antigen remains undetermined. It has no much larger one-base neighbor in the sample; base qualities were not kept.

Whole blood was collected in K2EDTA tubes by collaborating institutions according to the institutions' own protocols. For TCRbeta analysis, collaborator samples were shipped as frozen whole blood, as isolated PBMCs, or as DNA extracted from either sample type. For CDR1 and CDR2, the germline V gene (reference sequence) lists MNHEY and SMNVEV. V is reduced by 2 bases and J by 13 bases, leaving a spacing of 17 bases between them. Measured from the cysteine to the phenylalanine, the CDR3 is 13 residues long. Just the 39-base CDR3 DNA is kept, in frame starting at base 1. TCRbeta CDR3 regions were amplified from genomic DNA using the immunoSEQ Assay, a bias-controlled multiplex PCR. As for the original processing: The number of nucleated cells in each sample was estimated from the amplification of reference gene primers within the assay. To quantify the absolute abundance of each unique TCRbeta CDR3 rearrangement, sequence reads were collapsed and filtered. For each sample, productive Simpson clonality was calculated as the square root of Simpson's diversity index across productive rearrangements. This is the immuneACCESS table as TCRdb keeps it, with only in-frame sequences that have V and J called. A part of the clones is gone; compared with another copy, unresolved V genes explain less than half, and the rest is unexplained. D and trimming were read from the DNA, whereas the V and J calls and clone size are those reported in that table. This sample comprises approximately 150,000 clones, approximately 85% of them detected only once. The ten largest clonotypes hold roughly 9.6% of the sample.

Study-level results and caveats: The quantity of clinical and demographic metadata differed by source and by participant and was supplied without curation.

This clonotype was obtained from a man aged 55-75 years with active or convalescent COVID-19. The specimen was peripheral blood. This chain joins TRBV27 to TRBJ1-1, and possibly TRBD1, on 5 matching bases. The nucleotides read TGTGCCAGCAGTTTAGGGCCCCGGGGGATCGGTTTCTTT. This is translated as CASSLGPRGIGFF.